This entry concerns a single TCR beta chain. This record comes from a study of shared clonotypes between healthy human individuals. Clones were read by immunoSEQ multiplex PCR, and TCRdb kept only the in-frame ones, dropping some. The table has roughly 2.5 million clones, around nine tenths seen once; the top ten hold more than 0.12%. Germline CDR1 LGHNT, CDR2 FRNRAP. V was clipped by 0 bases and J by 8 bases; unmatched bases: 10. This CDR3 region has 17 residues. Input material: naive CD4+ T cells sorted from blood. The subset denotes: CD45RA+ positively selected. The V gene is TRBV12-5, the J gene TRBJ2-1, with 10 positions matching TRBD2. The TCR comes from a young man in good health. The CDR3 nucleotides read TGTGCTAGTGGTTTGGTAAAGCTAGCGGGAGCTCAATATGAGCAGTTCTTC. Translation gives CASGLVKLAGAQYEQFF. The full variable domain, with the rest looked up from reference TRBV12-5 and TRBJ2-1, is DARVTQTPRHKVTEMGQEVTMRCQPILGHNTVFWYRQTMMQGLELLAYFRNRAPLDDSGMPKDRFSAEMPDATLATLKIQPSEPRDSAVYFCASGLVKLAGAQYEQFFGPGTRLTVL.